This T cell receptor beta chain is drawn from a study of cytomegalovirus exposure and HLA in healthy donors. With regard to this clone: Its cognate antigen is unknown.

Study results and caveats: The later analysis indicated that the majority of CMV-associated TCR beta chains appeared HLA-restricted. Reports credit the classifier with highly specific, highly sensitive diagnosis of cytomegalovirus status. Sequencing likely generated an artifact that appeared as a cluster of highly shared sequence variants. Later genetic work tied a missense DCLRE1C variant to beta-chain V and J trimming.

13 Jbeta primers and 60 Vbeta primers were used for the PCR. Sequencing was performed with immunoSEQ multiplex PCR; in TCRdb, only in-frame clones are kept and a portion is missing. The sample lists about 97,000 clones; approximately 81% were seen once. The source material was PBMCs. The receptor's source is a male donor in good health and CMV-seropositive.

CDR3 sequence reads: CASSEALTGGNYGYTF. CDR3 in DNA: TGTGCCAGCAGTGAAGCGCTCACGGGAGGGAACTATGGCTACACCTTC. The chain links TRBV6-1 to TRBJ1-2; no clear D gene. This CDR3 region has 16 residues. Trimming pared 0 bases from V and 2 bases from J, leaving 13 bases between. CDR1 and CDR2 from the germline V gene are MNHNS and SASEGT.